This T cell receptor (beta chain) was retrieved from a study of blood T cell repertoires in COVID-19. Whole-study context: Sites across the United States, Italy and Spain contributed samples from acute and convalescent COVID-19. The cDNA or gDNA used as material had been derived from T cells, B-cell-depleted T cells, or PBMCs.

Sequencing used immunoSEQ multiplex PCR; TCRdb keeps in-frame clones, though not all of them. The data show around 250,000 clones, about 80% seen once. The material sequenced was peripheral blood. This sequence originates from a man between 45 and 60 years old with active or convalescent COVID-19.

CDR3 sequence: CASRPPQTGTGPYEQYF. CDR3 bases: TGTGCCAGCAGACCACCTCAGACCGGGACAGGGCCCTACGAGCAGTACTTC. This chain joins TRBV3-1 (or the pseudogene TRBV3-2) and TRBJ2-7; 9 bases match TRBD1. Germline assignment: CDR1 LGHDT and CDR2 YNNKEL (reference sequence). This CDR3 spans 17 amino acids. The junction had 14 bases not matched to a gene; V was cut back by 6 bases and J by 2 bases.